These 3 T cell receptor beta chains came from one sample sequenced in a study of T cell responses to AZD1222 COVID-19 vaccine. TCRdb keeps only in-frame clones here, not all; method: immunoSEQ multiplex PCR. The table has about 150,000 clones, approximately 90% seen once. The starting material was peripheral blood, obtained 28 days after the second AZD1222 dose. These receptors were obtained from an adult who received the AZD1222 COVID-19 vaccine.

This chain uses TRBV29-1 with TRBJ1-1, with D uncertain. Germline CDR1 and CDR2: SQVTM and ANQGSEA. V was shortened by 7 bases and J by 1 base, with 13 bases between the two germline ends. The CDR3 has 13 residues. The CDR3 protein is CSAKGSSNTEAFF. The CDR3 DNA sequence: TGCAGCGCCAAAGGCTCTTCGAACACTGAAGCTTTCTTT.

The V gene is TRBV5-1, the J gene TRBJ2-7; TRBD2 aligns across 14 bases. Unmatched junction bases numbered 4, after V lost 4 bases and J lost 10 bases. The CDR3 length is 13 residues. The germline gives CDR1 SGHRS, CDR2 YFSETQ. The CDR3 spells CASSGGTSGRQYF. In nucleotides, the CDR3 is TGCGCCAGCAGCGGCGGGACTAGCGGGAGACAGTACTTC.

The sample holds one count of this clone. This chain links TRBV5-4 with TRBJ2-1, with TRBD1 matching over 9 bases. CDR1 SGHNT and CDR2 YYREEE come from the germline V gene (reference sequence). With 5 bases clipped from V and 7 bases from J, the junction kept 10 bases outside the gene matches. The CDR3 is made up of 15 amino acids. CDR3 loop: CASRGGTGMENEQFF. CDR3 DNA: TGTGCCAGCAGGGGGGGGACAGGGATGGAGAATGAGCAGTTCTTC.